One and the same sample provided the 6 T cell receptor beta chains below, sequenced in a study of blood T cell repertoires in COVID-19. Sequencing used immunoSEQ multiplex PCR; TCRdb keeps in-frame clones, though not all of them. The sample contains approximately 190,000 clones, approximately 90% of which appear only once. The source material was peripheral blood. Receptor source: a man aged 45-65 years with acute or convalescent COVID-19.

This sequence joins TRBV6-2 or TRBV6-3 and TRBJ2-3, with a weak D call TRBD2 (6 bases). In germline, CDR1 is MNHEY, CDR2 SVGEGT. CDR3 size: 14 residues. V lost 2 bases to trimming and J lost 0 bases, with 6 bases between them. This CDR3 is CASSYRGSTDTQYF. Written as DNA, the CDR3 is TGTGCCAGCAGTTACCGGGGGAGCACAGATACGCAGTATTTT.

This clone appeared once. The chain couples TRBV6-2 or TRBV6-3 to TRBJ2-1; 7 nucleotides line up with TRBD2. The trim removed 6 bases at V and 4 bases at J, leaving 12 bases unmatched. Germline V gene data show CDR1 as MNHEY and CDR2 as SVGEGT. This CDR3 spans 16 amino acids. CDR3 DNA: TGTGCCAGCAGCGGGAGGAGGGCTTATCGGTACAATGAGCAGTTCTTC. Its protein product is CASSGRRAYRYNEQFF.

This clone showed up just once. The rearrangement links TRBV3-1 (or the pseudogene TRBV3-2) to TRBJ1-4; D is unresolved. CDR1 and CDR2 from the germline V gene are LGHDT and YNNKEL (reference sequence). CDR3 length: 16 amino acids. The V end lost 3 bases, the J end lost 8 bases, and 19 bases lay between the germline ends. The CDR3 is CASSQMGFFGEEKLFF. The CDR3 DNA sequence: TGTGCCAGCAGCCAGATGGGTTTTTTCGGGGAAGAAAAACTGTTTTTT.

J is TRBJ2-7 and V is TRBV28, with 8 bases aligning to TRBD2. After removal of 3 bases from V and 4 bases from J, the junction contained 5 bases not matched to a gene. Germline CDR1 MDHEN, CDR2 SYDVKM. The CDR3 extends over 14 amino acids. For the CDR3, the DNA is TGTGCCAGCAGTTTTGTAGCGGGAAGTTACGAGCAGTACTTC. This gives the protein CASSFVAGSYEQYF.

This chain joins TRBV13 and TRBJ2-1, with 11 bases lining up with TRBD1. The CDR3 has 14 residues. Germline V gene lookup returns CDR1 PRHDT and CDR2 FYEKMQ (reference sequence). V was pared by 4 bases and J by 7 bases, with 3 bases of the junction left unmatched. The CDR3 region has the DNA TGTGCCAGCAGCTGGGGACAGGGGGGTAATGAGCAGTTCTTC. Translation gives CASSWGQGGNEQFF.

The chain joins TRBV9 to TRBJ2-1, with TRBD1 identical over 8 bases. Losses at the gene ends were 0 bases for V and 2 bases for J; bases not matched to a gene: 7. In germline, CDR1 is SGDLS, CDR2 YYNGEE. The length of the CDR3 is 17 residues. The chain's CDR3 is CASSVEVTGGPYNEQFF. The CDR3 DNA sequence: TGTGCCAGCAGCGTAGAGGTAACAGGGGGTCCCTACAATGAGCAGTTCTTC.